This T cell receptor beta chain is drawn from a study of CD8 T cells in Susac syndrome. Multiple sclerosis controls were treatment-naive patients with stable or active relapsing-remitting disease. Random hexamers were used to reverse transcribe the RNA input (about 0.5 to 1 ug). TCRdb fed the immunoSEQ multiplex PCR reads into MiXCR, producing one record per CDR3 protein. The profile shows 100,000 to 150,000 distinct CDR3 sequences, over 85% of them singletons. Trimming took off 2 bases at V and 1 base at J, with 6 bases between the two ends. Germline CDR1 and CDR2: MNHEY and SVGAGI. The CDR3 is 14 amino acids.

Sequenced input: CD8+ T cells from PBMCs. The TCR comes from a human donor with multiple sclerosis. The gene calls are TRBV6-5 and TRBJ2-1; tentatively, D is TRBD2 (6 bases). CDR3 region: CASSYLASYNEQFF. Written as DNA, the CDR3 is TGTGCCAGCAGTTACCTAGCGTCCTACAATGAGCAGTTCTTC.